This TCR beta chain appears in the sequencing data of a study of identical twins. Each CDR3 protein is one row after TCRdb ran MiXCR on the 5' RACE reads. The sample contains roughly 540,000 distinct CDR3 sequences, around 20% of which appear only once. The same specimen was also included in a second study, on T cells expressing NK-cell markers.

This sequence was found in a woman between 18 and 29 years old in good health. Material: CD4+ T cells sorted from blood.

As DNA, the CDR3 is TGTGCCAGCACCCAAACAGGGGAAGGGGGTTACGAGCAGTACTTC. This sequence encodes CASTQTGEGGYEQYF. The chain joins TRBV7-9 to TRBJ2-7; TRBD1 matches at 7 bases. After removal of 7 bases from V and 4 bases from J, the junction contained 13 bases not matched to a gene. Germline V gene lookup returns CDR1 SEHNR and CDR2 FQNEAQ (reference sequence). This CDR3 is built from 15 residues.